This TCR beta chain emerged from a study of CD8+ T cells in alopecia areata. Researchers gathered lesional scalp punch biopsies and peripheral blood from patients with alopecia areata. Extracted from the samples, RNA was reverse transcribed into cDNA to serve as the sequencing template. Method: immunoSEQ multiplex PCR; TCRdb's copy keeps in-frame clones and lacks some. This table holds about 19,000 clones, less than 70% found once. This CDR3 is built from 18 residues. Germline CDR1 reads KGHSH; CDR2 reads LQKENI. Trimming at V came to 1 base and at J to 1 base, leaving 11 bases not matched to a gene. A few counts support this clone.

The V gene is TRBV18, the J gene TRBJ2-3; TRBD2 aligns across 7 bases. This clonotype was obtained from a human donor with alopecia areata. Sequenced material: skin, taken at week 0. CDR3 bases: TGTGCCAGCTCACCACGGAATGCCGGGAGGTTGGGCACAGATACGCAGTATTTT. Its protein is CASSPRNAGRLGTDTQYF. Drawing the rest from reference TRBV18 and TRBJ2-3, the complete variable domain is NAGVMQNPRHLVRRRGQEARLRCSPMKGHSHVYWYRQLPEEGLKFMVYLQKENIIDESGMPKERFSAEFPKEGPSILRIQQVVRGDSAAYFCASSPRNAGRLGTDTQYFGPGTRLTVL.